Each of the 30 T cell receptor beta chains below was sequenced from the same sample in a study of blood T cell repertoires in COVID-19 (dated by TCRdb to about 2020). The library was generated by the immunoSEQ multiplex PCR assay. TCRdb re-hosts the immuneACCESS table, in-frame sequences only. Its copies lack some clones; in the studies checked, an unresolved V gene accounts for under half of them, and the cause for the rest is not known. The sample table lists over 150,000 clones, roughly 85% of them with a count of one. The ten largest clones represent approximately 9% of the sample. Specimen: PBMCs or T cells enriched from blood (not recorded which). The origin of the receptors is a woman aged 18 to 35 who had recovered from COVID-19.

This sequence joins TRBV5-1 and TRBJ2-6; TRBD2 matches 12 bases. From germline, CDR1 is SGHRS and CDR2 YFSETQ. The CDR3 runs 21 residues. The V gene end was trimmed by 4 bases and the J gene end by 1 base; junction bases not matched to a gene: 15. The DNA of the CDR3 is TGCGCCAGCAGCCCGCGCCAGACTAGCGGGGGATCCCCATCTGGGGCCAACGTCCTGACTTTC. Encoded protein: CASSPRQTSGGSPSGANVLTF.

The chain couples TRBV7-8 to TRBJ1-1, with a weak D call TRBD1 (5 bases). The length of the CDR3 is 14 residues. Trimming cost V 3 bases and J 5 bases, with 13 bases left between them. Germline V lookup: CDR1 SGHVS, CDR2 FQNEAQ. This CDR3 reads CASSFLLGGTEAFF. The CDR3 DNA sequence: TGTGCCAGCAGCTTCTTGCTGGGGGGGACTGAAGCTTTCTTT.

This chain connects TRBV3-1 (or the pseudogene TRBV3-2) to TRBJ1-4; D perhaps matches TRBD1 (6 bases). The CDR3 extends over 15 amino acids. The V end was cut by 3 bases, the J end by 3 bases, with 11 bases between. Germline loops: CDR1 LGHDT, CDR2 YNNKEL (reference sequence). The chain's CDR3 is CASSQGAAANEKLFF. The CDR3 bases are TGTGCCAGCAGCCAGGGGGCTGCGGCTAATGAAAAACTGTTTTTT.

This chain connects TRBV4-3 to TRBJ1-2; the D is unclear. Per the germline V gene, CDR1 is LGHNA and CDR2 is YSLEER. Trimming shortened V by 0 bases and J by 8 bases, and 19 bases separated the two germline ends. The CDR3 is 16 amino acids. The DNA for the CDR3 is TGCGCCAGCAGCCAAGACATGTTCTCGTGGACTGGGGGCTACACCTTC. It is translated as CASSQDMFSWTGGYTF.

The chain carries TRBV6-1 and TRBJ1-6; no clear D gene. The CDR3 is 16 residues long. Trimming took 2 bases from V and 0 from J, leaving 8 bases between them. CDR1 is MNHNS, CDR2 SASEGT, per germline. CDR3 residues: CASSERTVSYNSPLHF. The CDR3, as DNA: TGTGCCAGCAGTGAAAGAACGGTCTCCTATAATTCACCCCTCCACTTT.

The chain uses TRBV4-1 and TRBJ2-7; D is possibly TRBD1 (6 bases). V lost 2 bases, J lost 0 bases, and 11 bases lay in between. Germline CDR1 is MGHRA and CDR2 is YSYEKL. The CDR3 is 15 residues long. CDR3 sequence (DNA): TGCGCCAGCAGCCAAACAGGGCTGAGCTCCTACGAGCAGTACTTC. Its protein product is CASSQTGLSSYEQYF.

The rearrangement uses TRBV18 and TRBJ1-1; weak D call: TRBD1 (6 bases). V was clipped by 2 bases and J by 3 bases, with 16 bases between them. Germline V CDR1 and CDR2: KGHSH, LQKENI. This CDR3 is 16 amino acids long. The CDR3 DNA sequence: TGTGCCAGCTCACCAGATTTGGGGGGGCTTGACACTGAAGCTTTCTTT. This sequence encodes CASSPDLGGLDTEAFF.

This rearrangement joins TRBV5-4 to TRBJ1-1; D is possibly TRBD1 (6 bases). CDR1 and CDR2 from the germline V gene are SGHNT and YYREEE (reference sequence). V was trimmed by 4 bases and J by 12 bases, leaving 25 bases between them. This CDR3 is 15 amino acids long. DNA of the CDR3: TGTGCCAGCAGCCCGCGGGGGCAGGGGCGTTTTGGGCCTTTCTTT. It translates to CASSPRGQGRFGPFF. Full variable domain (rest looked up from reference TRBV5-4 and TRBJ1-1): ETGVTQSPTHLIKTRGQQVTLRCSSQSGHNTVSWYQQALGQGPQFIFQYYREEENGRGNFPPRFSGLQFPNYSSELNVNALELDDSALYLCASSPRGQGRFGPFFGQGTRLTVV.

V gene TRBV2 combines with J gene TRBJ1-2; TRBD1 matches at 8 bases. Germline V lookup: CDR1 SNHLY, CDR2 FYNNEI. The J segment lost 4 bases and the V segment lost 6 bases, leaving 7 bases of the junction unmatched. The CDR3 totals 14 residues. CDR3 nucleotide sequence: TGTGCCAGCAGCGAGAGGACAGGGTCCTATGGCTACACCTTC. Protein: CASSERTGSYGYTF. Combining the CDR3 with reference TRBV2 and TRBJ1-2 gives the whole variable domain EPEVTQTPSHQVTQMGQEVILRCVPISNHLYFYWYRQILGQKVEFLVSFYNNEISEKSEIFDDQFSVERPDGSNFTLKIRSTKLEDSAMYFCASSERTGSYGYTFGSGTRLTVV.

The rearrangement uses TRBV19 and TRBJ2-1, with 7 nucleotides matching TRBD2. Germline-derived CDR1 and CDR2 are LNHDA and SQIVND (reference sequence). The V segment lost 6 bases and the J segment 0 bases; nucleotides outside the gene matches: 23. There are 21 residues in the CDR3. CDR3 sequence reads: CASSPGRGVGERGLSYNEQFF. CDR3 bases: TGTGCCAGTAGCCCTGGTCGGGGGGTGGGGGAGCGGGGACTCTCCTACAATGAGCAGTTCTTC.

The V and J genes are TRBV7-2 and TRBJ2-7; 10 bases align to TRBD2. The V segment lost 5 bases and the J segment 0 bases; nucleotides outside the gene matches: 7. This CDR3 comprises 16 residues. CDR1 is SGHTA, CDR2 FQGNSA, per germline. The CDR3 protein is CASSLHSSGGSYEQYF. Here the CDR3 DNA reads TGTGCCAGCAGCCTCCACTCTAGCGGGGGCTCCTACGAGCAGTACTTC. The variable domain in full, with the rest retrieved from reference TRBV7-2 and TRBJ2-7, is GAGVSQSPSNKVTEKGKDVELRCDPISGHTALYWYRQSLGQGLEFLIYFQGNSAPDKSGLPSDRFSAERTGGSVSTLTIQRTQQEDSAVYLCASSLHSSGGSYEQYFGPGTRLTVT.

The V gene is TRBV2, the J gene TRBJ2-2; TRBD2 aligns across 11 bases. CDR1 SNHLY and CDR2 FYNNEI come from the germline V gene. The CDR3 covers 17 residues. Trimming removed 4 bases from V and 3 bases from J; junction bases left unmatched: 7. The CDR3 sequence: CASSVVSGGDDTGELFF. DNA of the CDR3: TGTGCCAGCAGTGTGGTTAGCGGGGGGGATGACACCGGGGAGCTGTTTTTT.

The rearrangement links TRBV2 to TRBJ2-7; the match to TRBD2 covers 10 bases. CDR3 size: 15 residues. Germline CDR1 is SNHLY and CDR2 is FYNNEI. With V trimmed by 7 bases and J by 0 bases, 6 bases remained unmatched. CDR3 residues: CASIRTSGVSYEQYF. The CDR3 coding sequence is TGTGCCAGCATTAGGACTAGCGGAGTCTCCTACGAGCAGTACTTC.

The CDR3 DNA reads TGTGCCAGCTCGCCGGGACAGAGGAACACTGAAGCTTTCTTT. It encodes CASSPGQRNTEAFF. This chain connects TRBV9 to TRBJ1-1, with 7 positions matching TRBD1. The CDR3 loop spans 14 amino acids. CDR1 is SGDLS, CDR2 YYNGEE, per germline. V lost 7 bases and J lost 1; bases outside the gene matches: 7.

The chain uses TRBV2 and TRBJ2-2, with 8 bases matching TRBD1. The CDR3 covers 15 residues. The V and J ends lost 7 bases and 0 bases, in that order; junction bases with no gene match: 4. Germline V lookup: CDR1 SNHLY, CDR2 FYNNEI. CDR3 in amino acids: CASTQQGANTGELFF. In nucleotides, the CDR3 is TGTGCCAGCACGCAACAGGGGGCGAACACCGGGGAGCTGTTTTTT.

The V call is TRBV7-6, the J call TRBJ2-3, with 8 bases identical to TRBD2. Trimming at V came to 0 bases and at J to 0 bases, leaving 8 bases not matched to a gene. The CDR3 consists of 18 residues. Germline V CDR1 and CDR2: SGHVS, FNYEAQ. The CDR3 nucleotides read TGTGCCAGCAGCTTAGCGGTAGCGGGAACGTCTAGCACAGATACGCAGTATTTT. It specifies CASSLAVAGTSSTDTQYF.

The table lists this clone with a count of one. The chain carries TRBV7-3 and TRBJ2-5, with 9 positions matching TRBD2. V gave up 4 bases and J gave up 3 bases; unmatched junction bases: 6. Germline V gives CDR1 SGHTA, CDR2 FQGTGA. This CDR3 comprises 15 residues. CDR3 in amino acids: CASSSMGGREETQYF. CDR3 coding DNA: TGTGCCAGCAGCTCTATGGGCGGGAGGGAAGAGACCCAGTACTTC.

The rearrangement links TRBV3-1 (or the pseudogene TRBV3-2) to TRBJ1-1, with TRBD1 as a possible D gene (6 bases). The CDR3 extends over 15 amino acids. The germline gives CDR1 LGHDT, CDR2 YNNKEL (reference sequence). V shed 1 base and J shed 7 bases, with 16 bases lying between them. DNA for the CDR3: TGTGCCAGCAGCCAAGGGATACAGGGCTGGATTGAAGCTTTCTTT. It encodes CASSQGIQGWIEAFF.

This clone was seen only once. The chain uses TRBV28 and TRBJ2-3, with 11 positions matching TRBD2. CDR1 MDHEN and CDR2 SYDVKM come from the germline V gene. CDR3 length equals 19 residues. Trimming took 6 bases from V and 6 from J; bases not matched to a gene: 20. The CDR3 protein is CASSHYRGDSGGVRDTQYF. CDR3 DNA: TGTGCCAGCAGCCACTACAGGGGAGATAGCGGGGGGGTCCGGGATACGCAGTATTTT.

The chain uses TRBV2 and TRBJ1-2; TRBD1 matches at 8 bases. The CDR3 totals 14 residues. V trimming: 7 bases; J trimming: 8 bases; junction bases outside the gene matches: 12. CDR1 SNHLY and CDR2 FYNNEI come from the germline V gene. CDR3 coding DNA: TGTGCCAGCACCGAGGACAGGGTTGGAATAGGCTACACCTTC. As protein: CASTEDRVGIGYTF.

This chain joins TRBV2 and TRBJ2-5; D call uncertain. The length of the CDR3 is 15 residues. CDR1 and CDR2 from the germline V gene are SNHLY and FYNNEI. V was clipped by 1 base and J by 3 bases, with 12 bases between them. CDR3 protein: CASSEETTKEETQYF. CDR3 bases: TGTGCCAGCAGTGAAGAAACAACGAAAGAAGAGACCCAGTACTTC.

The chain joins TRBV19 to TRBJ2-2; TRBD1 matches at 7 bases. CDR1 LNHDA and CDR2 SQIVND come from the germline V gene (reference sequence). The V and J ends lost 8 bases and 7 bases, in that order; junction bases with no gene match: 13. The CDR3 spans 15 residues. CDR3 sequence reads: CASGSLDRAGGELFF. CDR3 DNA: TGTGCCAGTGGGTCCCTTGACAGGGCCGGCGGGGAGCTGTTTTTT.

The V and J genes are TRBV28 and TRBJ2-1; 7 bases map to TRBD1. Germline V CDR1 and CDR2: MDHEN, SYDVKM. The junction had 3 bases not matched to a gene; V was cut back by 6 bases and J by 4 bases. The CDR3 sequence is 13 residues long. The DNA for the CDR3 is TGTGCCAGCAGCGAACAGGGGTACAATGAGCAGTTCTTC. Translated, it gives CASSEQGYNEQFF.

V is TRBV29-1 and J is TRBJ2-3; possible D gene TRBD1, 6 bases. The germline V gene encodes CDR1 SQVTM and CDR2 ANQGSEA. CDR3 length: 15 amino acids. The V gene lost 4 bases and the J gene lost 1 base, with 15 bases spanning the gap. The CDR3 spells CSVAIQGPGTDTQYF. In nucleotides, the CDR3 is TGCAGCGTTGCCATTCAGGGGCCCGGCACAGATACGCAGTATTTT.

This chain connects TRBV4-1 to TRBJ1-2, with D hard to call. CDR3 size: 15 residues. Germline CDR1 and CDR2: MGHRA and YSYEKL. V lost 4 bases and J lost 4, with 16 bases in between. CDR3 sequence: CASSPPLGAGYGYTF. The CDR3 DNA follows: TGCGCCAGCAGCCCCCCCTTGGGCGCAGGCTATGGCTACACCTTC.

This clone was found a few times. The V and J genes are TRBV7-9 and TRBJ2-7; a possible D gene is TRBD2 (6 bases). The germline V gene encodes CDR1 SEHNR and CDR2 FQNEAQ (reference sequence). Between the trimmed V and J ends, which lost 8 bases and 6 bases, there was a span of 17 bases. The CDR3 is 13 residues long. CDR3 sequence reads: CASGALGLGEQYF. The CDR3 DNA is TGTGCCAGCGGGGCTCTGGGACTGGGCGAGCAGTACTTC.

The chain is built from TRBV24-1 and TRBJ1-5; D ambiguous. Germline V lookup: CDR1 KGHDR, CDR2 SFDVKD. V was cut by 2 bases and J by 6 bases, with 4 bases left in between. CDR3 size: 12 residues. The CDR3 DNA reads as TGTGCCACCAGTGATTCGGTTCAGCCCCAGCATTTT. It translates to CATSDSVQPQHF.

This rearrangement joins TRBV5-1 to TRBJ2-2; 10 bases map to TRBD1. Germline CDR1 SGHRS, CDR2 YFSETQ. This CDR3 region has 14 residues. V shed 6 bases and J 6 bases; nucleotides not matched to a gene: 5. CDR3 nucleotides: TGCGCCAGCAACTCCGGACAGGGGGCCGGGGAGCTGTTTTTT. Residues: CASNSGQGAGELFF.

This chain connects TRBV6-5 to TRBJ1-1; D remains unclear. V was trimmed by 6 bases and J by 6 bases, leaving 8 bases between them. The CDR3 consists of 11 residues. Germline V gene sequence: CDR1 MNHEY, CDR2 SVGAGI. CDR3 coding DNA: TGTGCCAGCAGCGGGGTGGCTGAAGCTTTCTTT. This codes for CASSGVAEAFF.

J is TRBJ1-2 and V is TRBV5-1; D gene ambiguous. Germline V gives CDR1 SGHRS, CDR2 YFSETQ. The CDR3 consists of 14 residues. V gave up 0 bases and J gave up 6 bases, with 12 bases separating them. The CDR3 nucleotides read TGCGCCAGCAGCTTGGAAGCCGCCGGGGATGGCTACACCTTC. Translating gives CASSLEAAGDGYTF. The whole variable domain, filled in from reference TRBV5-1 and TRBJ1-2, reads KAGVTQTPRYLIKTRGQQVTLSCSPISGHRSVSWYQQTPGQGLQFLFEYFSETQRNKGNFPGRFSGRQFSNSRSEMNVSTLELGDSALYLCASSLEAAGDGYTFGSGTRLTVV.